This T cell receptor (beta chain) appears in the sequencing data of a study of blood T cell repertoires in COVID-19. In terms of age and location, participants ranged from roughly 18 to 89 years and lived in about two dozen US areas. V dropped 3 bases and J dropped 4 bases, with 12 bases sitting between them. The germline V gene encodes CDR1 KGHSH and CDR2 LQKENI. This CDR3 is 14 amino acids long. The repertoire was sequenced with immunoSEQ multiplex PCR; TCRdb's copy has only in-frame clones and lacks some. The repertoire holds roughly 160,000 clones, with about 80% as singletons. The sequence was collected from a man aged 50 to 59 who had recovered from COVID-19. Input material: PBMCs or T cells enriched from blood (not recorded which). The chain carries TRBV18 and TRBJ1-1; D perhaps matches TRBD1 (5 bases). CDR3 residues: CASSPGGWVTEAFF. CDR3 DNA sequence: TGTGCCAGCTCACCTGGGGGGTGGGTCACTGAAGCTTTCTTT.